Below, one T cell receptor (beta chain) is given with its context. The data belong to a study of blood T cell repertoires in COVID-19. Generated by immunoSEQ multiplex PCR, the TCRdb table keeps only in-frame clones and is missing some. The sample yields just under 50,000 clones, around 90% seen once. Per the germline V gene, CDR1 is SEHNR and CDR2 is FQNEAQ (reference sequence). The CDR3 length is 17 residues. V lost 5 bases and J lost 1; bases outside the gene matches: 8. This receptor was identified in a human donor in a cohort sampled during active COVID-19. The sequencing input was peripheral blood. The chain has TRBV7-9 and TRBJ2-1; TRBD2 matches at 10 bases. CDR3 sequence reads: CASSLSSGRKSYNEQFF. Here the CDR3 DNA reads TGTGCCAGCAGCCTATCTAGCGGGAGAAAGTCCTACAATGAGCAGTTCTTC.